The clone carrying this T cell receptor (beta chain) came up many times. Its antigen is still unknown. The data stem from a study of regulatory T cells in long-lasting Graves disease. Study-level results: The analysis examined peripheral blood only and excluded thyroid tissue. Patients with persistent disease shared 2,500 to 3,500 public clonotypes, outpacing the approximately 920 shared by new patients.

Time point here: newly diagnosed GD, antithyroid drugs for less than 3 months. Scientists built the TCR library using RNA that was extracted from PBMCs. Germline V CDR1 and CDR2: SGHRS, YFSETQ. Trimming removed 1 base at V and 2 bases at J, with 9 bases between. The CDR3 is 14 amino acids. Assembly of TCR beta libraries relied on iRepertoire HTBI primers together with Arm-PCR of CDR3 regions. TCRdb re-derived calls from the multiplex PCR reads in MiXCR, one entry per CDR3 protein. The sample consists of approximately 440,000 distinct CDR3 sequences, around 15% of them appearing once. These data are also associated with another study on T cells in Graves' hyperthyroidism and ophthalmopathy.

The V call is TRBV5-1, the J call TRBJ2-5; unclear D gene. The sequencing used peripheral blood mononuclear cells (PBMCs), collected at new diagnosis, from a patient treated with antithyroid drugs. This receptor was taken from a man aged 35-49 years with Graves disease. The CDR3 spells CASSLYGVQETQYF. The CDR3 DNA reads TGCGCCAGCAGCTTGTATGGGGTGCAAGAGACCCAGTACTTC. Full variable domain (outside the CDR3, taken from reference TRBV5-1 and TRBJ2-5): KAGVTQTPRYLIKTRGQQVTLSCSPISGHRSVSWYQQTPGQGLQFLFEYFSETQRNKGNFPGRFSGRQFSNSRSEMNVSTLELGDSALYLCASSLYGVQETQYFGPGTRLLVL.